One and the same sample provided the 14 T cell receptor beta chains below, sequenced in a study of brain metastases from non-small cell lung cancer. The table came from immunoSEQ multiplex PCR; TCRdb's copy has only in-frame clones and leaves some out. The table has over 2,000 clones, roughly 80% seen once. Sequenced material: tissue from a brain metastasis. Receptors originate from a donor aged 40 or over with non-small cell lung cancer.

The CDR3 is CASSFSGGSGNTIYF. Here the CDR3 DNA reads TGTGCCAGCAGCTTCTCAGGGGGCAGTGGAAACACCATATATTTT. The chain is built from TRBV7-2 and TRBJ1-3; 8 nucleotides align to TRBD1. This CDR3 comprises 15 residues. Germline CDR1 SGHTA, CDR2 FQGNSA. Trimming removed 3 bases from V and 3 bases from J; junction bases left unmatched: 4.

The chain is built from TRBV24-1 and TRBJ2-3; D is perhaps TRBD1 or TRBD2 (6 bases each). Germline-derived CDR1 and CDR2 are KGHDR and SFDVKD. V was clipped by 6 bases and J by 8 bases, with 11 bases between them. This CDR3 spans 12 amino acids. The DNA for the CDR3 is TGTGCCACCAGTTCGGGGGCAAGTACGCAGTATTTT. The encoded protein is CATSSGASTQYF.

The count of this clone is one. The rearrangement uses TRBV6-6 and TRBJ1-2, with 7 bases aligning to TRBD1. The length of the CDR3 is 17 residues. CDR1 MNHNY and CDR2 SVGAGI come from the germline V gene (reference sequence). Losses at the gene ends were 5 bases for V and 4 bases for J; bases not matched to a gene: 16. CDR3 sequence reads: CASSPRGSETGIYGYTF. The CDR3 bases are TGTGCCAGCAGTCCCCGAGGGTCCGAGACAGGGATCTATGGCTACACCTTC.

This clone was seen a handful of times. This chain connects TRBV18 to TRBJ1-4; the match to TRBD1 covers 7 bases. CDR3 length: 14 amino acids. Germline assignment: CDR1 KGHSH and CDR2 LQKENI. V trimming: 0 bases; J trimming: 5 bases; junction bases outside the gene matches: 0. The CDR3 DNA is TGTGCCAGCTCACCACCGGACAGGAATGAAAAACTGTTTTTT. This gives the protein CASSPPDRNEKLFF.

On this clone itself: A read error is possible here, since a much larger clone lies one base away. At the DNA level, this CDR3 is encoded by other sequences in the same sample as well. The CDR3 region is CASSASGTSEPTYNEQFF. CDR3 nucleotide sequence: TGCGCCAGCAGCGCCTCTGGGACTAGCGAGCCAACCTATAATGAGCAGTTCTTC. V usage is TRBV5-1 and J usage is TRBJ2-1; 10 nucleotides align to TRBD2. The germline gives CDR1 SGHRS, CDR2 YFSETQ. The CDR3 sequence is 18 residues long.

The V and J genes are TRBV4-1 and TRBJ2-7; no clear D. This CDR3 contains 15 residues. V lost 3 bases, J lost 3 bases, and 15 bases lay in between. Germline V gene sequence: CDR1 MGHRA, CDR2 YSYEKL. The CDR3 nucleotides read TGCGCCAGCAGCCAGCTTGCACGGGCAGACTACGAGCAGTACTTC. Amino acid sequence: CASSQLARADYEQYF.

The chain's CDR3 is CASSRTSSNQPQHF. The CDR3 nucleotides read TGTGCCAGCAGCCGGACATCCAGCAATCAGCCCCAGCATTTT. The V and J genes are TRBV27 and TRBJ1-5; possibly TRBD1 for D (5 bases). The V end was cut by 6 bases, the J end by 1 base, with 10 bases between. The CDR3 consists of 14 residues. Germline V gene sequence: CDR1 MNHEY, CDR2 SMNVEV (reference sequence).

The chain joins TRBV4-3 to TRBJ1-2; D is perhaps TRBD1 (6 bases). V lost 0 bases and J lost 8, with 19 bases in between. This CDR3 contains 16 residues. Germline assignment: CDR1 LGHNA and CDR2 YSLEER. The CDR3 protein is CASSQDRDKGRVGYTF. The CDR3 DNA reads TGCGCCAGCAGCCAAGACCGGGACAAGGGGCGCGTCGGCTACACCTTC.

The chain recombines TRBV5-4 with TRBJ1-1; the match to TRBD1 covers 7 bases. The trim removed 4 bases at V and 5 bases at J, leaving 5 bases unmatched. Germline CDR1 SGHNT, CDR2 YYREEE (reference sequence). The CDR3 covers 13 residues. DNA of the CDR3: TGTGCCAGCAGCGTGACAGGGAGGACTGAAGCTTTCTTT. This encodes CASSVTGRTEAFF.

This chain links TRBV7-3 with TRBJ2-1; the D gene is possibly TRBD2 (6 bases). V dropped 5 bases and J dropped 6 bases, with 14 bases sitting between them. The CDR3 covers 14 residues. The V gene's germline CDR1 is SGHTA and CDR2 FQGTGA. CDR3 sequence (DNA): TGTGCCAGCAGCGACGGACTACCCGGCAATGAGCAGTTCTTC. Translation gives CASSDGLPGNEQFF. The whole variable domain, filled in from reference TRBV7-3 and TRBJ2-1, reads GAGVSQTPSNKVTEKGKYVELRCDPISGHTALYWYRQSLGQGPEFLIYFQGTGAADDSGLPNDRFFAVRPEGSVSTLKIQRTERGDSAVYLCASSDGLPGNEQFFGPGTRLTVL.

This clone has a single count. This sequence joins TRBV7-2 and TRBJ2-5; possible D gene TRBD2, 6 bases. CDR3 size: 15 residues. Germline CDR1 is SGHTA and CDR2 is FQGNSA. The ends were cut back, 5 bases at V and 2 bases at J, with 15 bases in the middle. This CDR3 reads CASSLLAAPQETQYF. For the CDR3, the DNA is TGTGCCAGCAGCCTTTTAGCGGCCCCACAAGAGACCCAGTACTTC.

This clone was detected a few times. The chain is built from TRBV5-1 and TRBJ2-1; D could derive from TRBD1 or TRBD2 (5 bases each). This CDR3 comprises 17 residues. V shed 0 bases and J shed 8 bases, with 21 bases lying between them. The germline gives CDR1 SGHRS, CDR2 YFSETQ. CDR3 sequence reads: CASSLVGRGSPGDEQFF. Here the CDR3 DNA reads TGCGCCAGCAGCTTGGTGGGGCGAGGGAGTCCTGGGGATGAGCAGTTCTTC.

CDR3 region: CSASGFYGYTF. In nucleotides, the CDR3 is TGCAGTGCCTCGGGGTTCTATGGCTACACCTTC. The chain links TRBV20-1 to TRBJ1-2; D is unclear. The CDR3 sequence is 11 residues long. Germline V gene sequence: CDR1 DFQATT, CDR2 SNEGSKA (reference sequence). V was trimmed by 6 bases and J by 4 bases, leaving 9 bases between them.

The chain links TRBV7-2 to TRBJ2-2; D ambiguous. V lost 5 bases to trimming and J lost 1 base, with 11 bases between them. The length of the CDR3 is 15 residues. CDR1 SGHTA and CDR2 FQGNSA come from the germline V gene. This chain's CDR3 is CASSHPAVNTGELFF. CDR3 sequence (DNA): TGTGCCAGCAGCCACCCAGCTGTGAACACCGGGGAGCTGTTTTTT.